This T cell receptor beta chain came from a study of T cell changes during pregnancy in multiple sclerosis. The CDR3 has 17 amino acids. Libraries were prepared by immunoSEQ multiplex PCR; TCRdb keeps only in-frame clonotypes and omits some of them. The data contain around 50,000 clones, about 90% of them singletons. The chain combines TRBV7-5 with TRBJ1-3. TRBV7-5 counts as a pseudogene. This TCR derives from a female donor with multiple sclerosis, enrolled in a pregnancy study. Sequencing was performed on CD4+ T cells from peripheral blood mononuclear cells, taken after pregnancy. The CDR3 protein is CARSLGGAYDSGNTIYF. Written as DNA, the CDR3 is TGTGCCAGAAGCCTGGGAGGAGCCTACGACTCTGGAAACACCATATATTTT.